Listed here is a single T cell receptor (beta chain). Its target is unknown. There are 13 residues in the CDR3. V was trimmed by 8 bases and J by 1 base, leaving 14 bases between them. The germline V gene has CDR1 SQVTM and CDR2 ANQGSEA. This sample is drawn from a study of cytomegalovirus exposure and HLA in healthy donors. PCR was performed using 60 Vbeta and 13 Jbeta primers. Profiled with immunoSEQ multiplex PCR; TCRdb holds only in-frame clones, not every one. The data contain 170,000 or so clones, about four fifths of them singletons. The study's findings and limits: It was about 150 TCR beta chains that were listed as cytomegalovirus-associated.

Sequencing was carried out using PBMCs. The J gene is TRBJ1-1, the V gene TRBV29-1, with a tentative D call TRBD1 (5 bases). The clonotype was recovered from a man over 45 in good health and CMV-seronegative. The CDR3 DNA sequence: TGCAGCCCCACGCCAACAGGGAACACTGAAGCTTTCTTT. Protein sequence: CSPTPTGNTEAFF. Full variable domain (outside the CDR3, taken from reference TRBV29-1 and TRBJ1-1): SAVISQKPSRDICQRGTSLTIQCQVDSQVTMMFWYRQQPGQSLTLIATANQGSEATYESGFVIDKFPISRPNLTFSTLTVSNMSPEDSSIYLCSPTPTGNTEAFFGQGTRLTVV.